The next 22 T cell receptor beta chains were all read from a single sample in a study of cytomegalovirus exposure and HLA in healthy donors. PCR was performed using 60 Vbeta and 13 Jbeta primers. Method: immunoSEQ multiplex PCR; TCRdb's copy keeps in-frame clones and lacks some. The data show approximately 180,000 clones, about four fifths seen once. The specimen was PBMCs. Receptors were obtained from a woman aged 40 to 55 in good health and CMV-seronegative.

In DNA, the CDR3 is TGTGCCAGCAGCTTTGGAGGGGATTATGGCTACACCTTC. The encoded protein is CASSFGGDYGYTF. The chain has TRBV7-3 and TRBJ1-2, with a possible D match to TRBD1 (5 bases). V lost 3 bases and J 5 bases, leaving 10 bases between the germline ends. Germline lookup yields CDR1 SGHTA and CDR2 FQGTGA. The CDR3 has 13 residues. Looking up the rest from reference TRBV7-3 and TRBJ1-2 gives the full variable domain: GAGVSQTPSNKVTEKGKYVELRCDPISGHTALYWYRQSLGQGPEFLIYFQGTGAADDSGLPNDRFFAVRPEGSVSTLKIQRTERGDSAVYLCASSFGGDYGYTFGSGTRLTVV.

A single count supports this clone. This chain links TRBV6-6 with TRBJ1-5, with D tentatively TRBD1 (5 bases). CDR3 size: 15 residues. Germline CDR1 reads MNHNY; CDR2 reads SVGAGI (reference sequence). V was shortened by 0 bases and J by 6 bases, with 12 bases between the two germline ends. CDR3 protein: CASSYSGGGGQPQHF. The CDR3 DNA is TGTGCCAGCAGTTACTCGGGGGGTGGGGGTCAGCCCCAGCATTTT.

V gene TRBV14 combines with J gene TRBJ1-1, with 8 bases lining up with TRBD1. The V gene end was trimmed by 4 bases and the J gene end by 9 bases; junction bases not matched to a gene: 13. Looked up from germline, CDR1 is SGHDN and CDR2 is FVKESK. The CDR3 length is 15 residues. In DNA, the CDR3 is TGTGCCAGCAGCCTACGGACAGGGAACTTGAATCAAGCTTTCTTT. Protein: CASSLRTGNLNQAFF.

The rearrangement links TRBV28 to TRBJ2-1, with 8 bases aligning to TRBD1. The germline CDR1 and CDR2 sequences are MDHEN and SYDVKM. CDR3 length: 13 amino acids. With 8 bases clipped from V and 7 bases from J, the junction kept 7 bases outside the gene matches. The CDR3 nucleotides are TGTGCCAGCCTTAGACAGGGGTTAAATGAGCAGTTCTTC. Translation: CASLRQGLNEQFF.

This rearrangement joins TRBV27 to TRBJ1-4; unclear D gene. CDR1 and CDR2 (germline): MNHEY, SMNVEV (reference sequence). The CDR3 length is 14 residues. Trimming left V 6 bases short and J 9 bases short, with 17 bases between. The DNA for the CDR3 is TGTGCCAGCAGGCCGGGCCCGACCGGGAAAAAACTGTTTTTT. Translating it yields CASRPGPTGKKLFF.

The rearrangement uses TRBV6-5 and TRBJ2-3, with TRBD1 as a possible D gene (5 bases). The CDR3 has 13 amino acids. Germline CDR1 reads MNHEY; CDR2 reads SVGAGI. V shed 6 bases and J shed 3 bases, with 10 bases lying between them. The CDR3: CASRSGLTDTQYF. In DNA form, the CDR3 reads TGTGCCAGCAGGTCAGGGCTGACAGATACGCAGTATTTT.

V and J are TRBV7-2 and TRBJ1-2, with 7 bases identical to TRBD1. Germline V gene lookup returns CDR1 SGHTA and CDR2 FQGNSA. J lost 8 bases, V lost 1 base, and 7 bases had no gene match. The CDR3 contains 14 residues. The CDR3 DNA follows: TGTGCCAGCAGCTTAGATAACAGGGGAGGAGGCTACACCTTC. The encoded protein is CASSLDNRGGGYTF.

The genes are TRBV6-5 and TRBJ2-7, with 10 bases aligning to TRBD1. The CDR3 length is 15 residues. Germline V CDR1 and CDR2: MNHEY, SVGAGI. Trimming took 6 bases from V and 3 from J; bases not matched to a gene: 8. CDR3 residues: CASRSPGDRGYEQYF. Written as DNA, the CDR3 is TGTGCCAGCAGGAGCCCTGGGGACAGGGGCTACGAGCAGTACTTC.

This clone was counted once. The chain links TRBV6-1 to TRBJ1-2, with D possibly matching TRBD1 (6 bases). Germline assignment: CDR1 MNHNS and CDR2 SASEGT. This CDR3 comprises 13 residues. V shed 10 bases and J shed 6 bases, with 18 bases lying between them. The CDR3 loop is CATLIAGADGYTF. CDR3 DNA sequence: TGTGCCACCCTCATTGCAGGGGCGGATGGCTACACCTTC.

The chain is built from TRBV19 and TRBJ2-3, with 8 bases identical to TRBD2. CDR3 length: 22 residues. From germline, CDR1 is LNHDA and CDR2 SQIVND (reference sequence). V trimming: 3 bases; J trimming: 1 base; junction bases outside the gene matches: 24. This CDR3 reads CASSIRNGSSTVTSDGTDTQYF. The CDR3 nucleotides read TGTGCCAGTAGTATTCGGAACGGGAGCTCGACAGTGACTAGCGACGGCACAGATACGCAGTATTTT.

CDR3 nucleotides: TGCAGCGTTGGGCCGGATTTACAGGGGCACGACTATGGCTACACCTTC. It codes for CSVGPDLQGHDYGYTF. The chain has TRBV29-1 and TRBJ1-2, with 7 nucleotides matching TRBD1. In germline, CDR1 is SQVTM, CDR2 ANQGSEA. V lost 4 bases, J lost 3 bases, and 14 bases stayed unmatched. The CDR3 is 16 residues long.

This chain joins TRBV30 and TRBJ2-2; TRBD2 matches at 10 bases. After removal of 6 bases from V and 7 bases from J, the junction contained 8 bases not matched to a gene. The CDR3 runs to 14 residues. The germline V gene has CDR1 GTSNPN and CDR2 SVGIG (reference sequence). This chain's CDR3 is CACPLTSGVGELFF. The CDR3, as DNA: TGTGCCTGCCCTCTAACTAGCGGGGTCGGGGAGCTGTTTTTT.

This clone has only one observation. The chain recombines TRBV5-1 with TRBJ2-5; TRBD2 aligns across 11 bases. With the DNA end fitting TRBJ2-7 better, the J assignment may be wrong. The CDR3 length is 15 residues. Germline values: CDR1 SGHRS, CDR2 YFSETQ. The CDR3 nucleotides read TGCGCCAGCAGCAGGGGACTAGCGGAATACTACGAGCAGTACTTC. It codes for CASSRGLAEYYEQYF.

The chain joins TRBV4-1 to TRBJ1-4, with D perhaps matching TRBD1 (5 bases). The CDR3 length is 15 residues. Trimming removed 0 bases at V and 8 bases at J, with 13 bases between. CDR1 is MGHRA and CDR2 is YSYEKL in the germline V gene. DNA of the CDR3: TGCGCCAGCAGCCAAGAGCGGAGGGGTTGGGAAAAACTGTTTTTT. This translates into CASSQERRGWEKLFF.

The chain employs TRBV2 and TRBJ2-5, with D maybe TRBD2 (6 bases). Trimming left V 7 bases short and J 5 bases short, with 20 bases between. The length of the CDR3 is 15 residues. Germline V gene lookup returns CDR1 SNHLY and CDR2 FYNNEI. DNA of the CDR3: TGTGCCAGCAACGGACTGCAGGACTACGGGGAGACCCAGTACTTC. Its translation is CASNGLQDYGETQYF.

The chain employs TRBV28 and TRBJ1-5; D is unclear. The CDR3 sequence is 12 residues long. The germline V and J ends were trimmed by 5 bases and 5 bases, with 7 bases remaining between them. Germline assignment: CDR1 MDHEN and CDR2 SYDVKM. The CDR3 DNA sequence: TGTGCCAGCAGTCAGTTCCATCAGCCCCAGCATTTT. This gives the protein CASSQFHQPQHF.

This rearrangement joins TRBV18 to TRBJ2-1; 12 nucleotides match TRBD1. V shed 3 bases and J 9 bases; nucleotides not matched to a gene: 12. The germline V gene encodes CDR1 KGHSH and CDR2 LQKENI. This CDR3 has 17 amino acids. The CDR3 DNA reads as TGTGCCAGCTCACCCCCCGTGGGGGGACAGGGGGCTTTTGAGCAGTTCTTC. Translated: CASSPPVGGQGAFEQFF.

The J gene is TRBJ1-2, the V gene TRBV19, with D perhaps TRBD1 (6 bases). The CDR3 is made up of 13 amino acids. CDR1 and CDR2 from the germline V gene are LNHDA and SQIVND (reference sequence). V lost 4 bases, J lost 8 bases, and 14 bases lay in between. The CDR3 DNA follows: TGTGCCAGTAGTACCCACGGGACACGGGGCTACACCTTC. Translation: CASSTHGTRGYTF.

This chain uses TRBV5-1 with TRBJ1-2; D gene unclear. The CDR3 totals 16 residues. Trimming cost V 4 bases and J 8 bases, with 24 bases left between them. Germline V gives CDR1 SGHRS, CDR2 YFSETQ. The CDR3 nucleotides read TGCGCCAGCAGCAGGGAGGTTTCACCGCATCCTCGGGGCTACACCTTC. Protein: CASSREVSPHPRGYTF.

This chain joins TRBV6-1 and TRBJ1-3; D is uncertain. Deletions cut 8 bases from V and 2 bases from J, with 13 bases between. Germline CDR1 MNHNS, CDR2 SASEGT. The CDR3 extends over 14 amino acids. This CDR3 is CASAGSVTGNTIYF. Here the CDR3 DNA reads TGTGCCAGCGCGGGGTCTGTGACTGGAAACACCATATATTTT.

DNA of the CDR3: TGTGCTAGTGGTCCTCCCCGGAGGGAACTCTCCTATGGCTACACCTTC. As protein: CASGPPRRELSYGYTF. The V call is TRBV12-5, the J call TRBJ1-2; no clear D. Germline V gene sequence: CDR1 LGHNT, CDR2 FRNRAP. Trimming took 5 bases from V and 4 from J, leaving 20 bases between them. The CDR3 loop spans 16 amino acids.

The chain recombines TRBV30 with TRBJ2-1; D is possibly TRBD1 (6 bases). The CDR3 spans 15 residues. Trimming stripped 3 bases from V and 0 bases from J, with 12 bases between. The germline V gene has CDR1 GTSNPN and CDR2 SVGIG (reference sequence). The CDR3 is CAWSKDRPSYNEQFF. CDR3 nucleotides: TGTGCCTGGAGCAAGGACAGACCCTCCTACAATGAGCAGTTCTTC.